The 14 T cell receptor beta chains below come from one sample, sequenced in a study of CD8 T cells in ankylosing spondylitis. TCRdb fed the 5' RACE reads into MiXCR, producing one record per CDR3 protein. The table records about 260,000 distinct CDR3 sequences, 20% to 30% of them present only once. Sequencing used blood, either unsorted or a sorted T cell fraction (not recorded which). The source is a male donor with ankylosing spondylitis or in good health (not recorded which).

In its sample, this clonotype was seen a few times. The chain has TRBV5-6 and TRBJ2-7, with TRBD1 matching over 7 bases. This CDR3 has 14 residues. Germline loops: CDR1 SGHDT, CDR2 YYEEEE. The junction had 6 bases not matched to a gene; V was cut back by 6 bases and J by 0 bases. CDR3 in amino acids: CASTSRDSSYEQYF. CDR3 sequence (DNA): TGTGCCAGCACCTCAAGGGACAGCTCCTACGAGCAGTACTTC.

This clonotype turned up a few times. The gene calls are TRBV2 and TRBJ2-7; a possible D gene is TRBD1 (6 bases). The germline gives CDR1 SNHLY, CDR2 FYNNEI. The CDR3 extends over 14 amino acids. Between the trimmed V and J ends, which lost 8 bases and 2 bases, there was a span of 16 bases. This CDR3 is CASVRQAFAYEQYF. The CDR3 DNA reads TGTGCCAGCGTACGACAGGCGTTCGCCTACGAGCAGTACTTC.

The CDR3 loop reads CSVEVPGTYEQYF. The CDR3 DNA sequence: TGCAGCGTTGAGGTTCCCGGGACCTACGAGCAGTACTTC. V and J are TRBV29-1 and TRBJ2-7; possible D gene TRBD2, 5 bases. Trimming removed 3 bases at V and 2 bases at J, with 11 bases between. Germline V CDR1 and CDR2: SQVTM, ANQGSEA. CDR3 length: 13 amino acids.

This chain joins TRBV20-1 and TRBJ2-7; TRBD2 matches at 10 bases. Germline V gives CDR1 DFQATT, CDR2 SNEGSKA (reference sequence). The V and J ends lost 3 bases and 4 bases, in that order; junction bases with no gene match: 3. The CDR3 is 13 amino acids. The CDR3 sequence is CSASTSGVYEQYF. The CDR3 coding sequence is TGCAGTGCTAGCACTAGCGGGGTGTACGAGCAGTACTTC.

The table lists this clonotype with many counts. The chain couples TRBV28 to TRBJ2-5; 7 bases are shared with TRBD1. The CDR3 runs 12 residues. Germline assignment: CDR1 MDHEN and CDR2 SYDVKM. V lost 7 bases and J lost 4; bases outside the gene matches: 3. CDR3: CASKTGVETQYF. In DNA form, the CDR3 reads TGTGCCAGCAAAACAGGGGTAGAGACCCAGTACTTC.

This clonotype was counted at least ten times. The rearrangement joins TRBV12-3 or TRBV12-4 to TRBJ1-2; TRBD1 might be the D (5 bases). This CDR3 comprises 14 residues. V lost 3 bases, J lost 2 bases, and 10 bases lay in between. The CDR3 loop is CASSFRTPNYGYTF. CDR3 sequence (DNA): TGTGCCAGCAGTTTCCGGACACCGAACTATGGCTACACCTTC.

A single count supports this clonotype. The V call is TRBV7-3, the J call TRBJ2-3, with 10 bases identical to TRBD2. The CDR3 is 15 residues long. V trimming: 5 bases; J trimming: 1 base; junction bases outside the gene matches: 3. The germline V gene has CDR1 SGHTA and CDR2 FQGTGA. This chain's CDR3 is CASSRGLAGTDTQYF. CDR3 sequence (DNA): TGTGCCAGCAGCCGTGGACTAGCGGGCACAGATACGCAGTATTTT.

This clonotype has more than one count but fewer than ten. The genes are TRBV10-3 and TRBJ2-5; D possibly corresponds to TRBD2 (7 bases). V was cut by 3 bases and J by 5 bases, with 13 bases left in between. Looked up from germline, CDR1 is ENHRY and CDR2 is SYGVKD. The CDR3 has 14 residues. The DNA for the CDR3 is TGTGCCATCAGTGACGAGGGGGGGAAGGAGACCCAGTACTTC. It specifies CAISDEGGKETQYF.

V is TRBV4-2 and J is TRBJ2-7; D may match TRBD1 or TRBD2 (5 bases each). Trimming removed 1 base at V and 2 bases at J, with 9 bases between. In germline, CDR1 is LGHNA, CDR2 YNFKEQ. This CDR3 has 14 amino acids. The CDR3 coding sequence is TGTGCCAGCAGCCAAGCCGGGACCCCCTACGAGCAGTACTTC. Amino acid sequence: CASSQAGTPYEQYF.

The chain joins TRBV10-3 to TRBJ2-3; possibly TRBD1 for D (6 bases). CDR1 is ENHRY and CDR2 is SYGVKD in the germline V gene. There are 16 residues in the CDR3. V dropped 0 bases and J dropped 5 bases, with 15 bases sitting between them. In DNA, the CDR3 is TGTGCCATCAGTGAGTCGGAGAGACAGGCGGGAGATACGCAGTATTTT. This sequence encodes CAISESERQAGDTQYF.

This CDR3 is CASSLGQKSYF. CDR3 bases: TGTGCCAGCAGTTTAGGACAGAAGTCGTACTTC. This sequence joins TRBV12-3 or TRBV12-4 and TRBJ2-7; possibly TRBD1 for D (5 bases). V was trimmed by 1 base and J by 12 bases, leaving 10 bases between them. The CDR3 has 11 amino acids.

This clonotype was observed a few times. This chain uses TRBV15 with TRBJ2-3; 8 bases match TRBD2. This CDR3 is built from 14 residues. The V gene end was trimmed by 7 bases and the J gene end by 4 bases; junction bases not matched to a gene: 7. Germline V lookup: CDR1 LNHNV, CDR2 YYDKDF (reference sequence). CDR3: CATTPTSEADTQYF. The CDR3 DNA reads as TGTGCCACCACTCCGACTAGCGAGGCAGATACGCAGTATTTT.

This clonotype has a count of ten or more. This chain joins TRBV24-1 and TRBJ2-2, with D hard to call. CDR1 and CDR2 (germline): KGHDR, SFDVKD. The V end lost 6 bases, the J end lost 7 bases, and 14 bases lay between the germline ends. This CDR3 comprises 14 residues. The CDR3 DNA reads as TGTGCCACCAGTCACGACAACTCCAGCGGGGAGCTGTTTTTT. It specifies CATSHDNSSGELFF.

The chain carries TRBV7-9 and TRBJ2-3, with 8 positions matching TRBD1. The CDR3 covers 15 residues. Per germline, CDR1 SEHNR and CDR2 FQNEAQ (reference sequence). V dropped 5 bases and J dropped 3; count of bases not matched to a gene: 7. CDR3 coding DNA: TGTGCCAGCAGCCCGGACAGGGCTCGTACAGATACGCAGTATTTT. Translation: CASSPDRARTDTQYF.